The present TCR beta chain was sequenced within a study of PD-L1 blockade in urothelial cancer. The overall study: Samples came from 3 weeks, at the second dose, and 6 weeks into treatment. Specimens of blood held a median count of 141,255 T cells.

As to time point: pretreatment peripheral blood. What went into each PCR as a spike was synthetic TCR analog templates. Measured with immunoSEQ multiplex PCR; TCRdb has only the in-frame clones, and not every one. The sample shows over 100,000 clones, around 85% of them seen only once. V lost 1 base to trimming and J lost 1 base, with 16 bases between them. Looked up from germline, CDR1 is SGHNT and CDR2 is YENEEA. CDR3 length equals 18 residues. Material: PBMCs, obtained around atezolizumab (anti-PD-L1) treatment. The rearrangement joins TRBV11-3 to TRBJ1-4, with D possibly being TRBD1 (5 bases). The clonotype originates from a man aged 50-60 years with urothelial cancer. The DNA for the CDR3 is TGTGCCAGCAGCTTAGTGGCGGACCCCGGGGGAACTAATGAAAAACTGTTTTTT. Its translation: CASSLVADPGGTNEKLFF. Together with reference TRBV11-3 and TRBJ1-4, the CDR3 gives the full variable domain: EAGVVQSPRYKIIEKKQPVAFWCNPISGHNTLYWYLQNLGQGPELLIRYENEEAVDDSQLPKDRFSAERLKGVDSTLKIQPAELGDSAVYLCASSLVADPGGTNEKLFFGSGTQLSVL.